This T cell receptor (beta chain) was captured by sequencing in a study of beta chain features in type 1 diabetes. The authors sorted CD4+ naive, central memory, regulatory and stem cell-like memory cells via CD45RO/CCR7/CD25/CD127/CD95/CD27. Study-level results: PCR might favor shorter templates, but any such skew would affect patients and controls equally. High-TCR-expressing cells could be over-represented by cDNA sequencing.

Of note for this clone: What it recognizes is unknown.

Expressed TCRB transcripts were sequenced because the entire RNA isolate underwent reverse transcription. Average reads for naive, central memory and regulatory T cell samples were around 4 million. Clones were sequenced by immunoSEQ multiplex PCR, and TCRdb holds only the in-frame ones, with some missing. There are almost 350,000 clones in the sample; roughly 8% occur only once, and more than 0.4% lies in the top ten. This CDR3 contains 13 residues. Germline V gene data show CDR1 as MNHNY and CDR2 as SVGAGI (reference sequence). V shed 7 bases and J shed 2 bases, with 11 bases lying between them. The genes are TRBV6-6 and TRBJ1-2, with D unclear. What was sequenced was central memory CD4+ T cells from blood. The clonotype comes from a woman aged 18-29 years in good health. The CDR3 DNA follows: TGTGCCAGCACCTGGGCCAGGAACTATGGCTACACCTTC. Its translation is CASTWARNYGYTF.